The T cell receptor beta chain under discussion was sequenced for a study of neurological immune-mediated disorders. Study-level points and caveats: Across subjects, expanded clones had no CDR3 amino acid sequences in common, pointing to private repertoires in all groups. Healthy controls had more TCR clonal expansion than multiple sclerosis, which showed the least, whereas HTLV-1-associated myelopathy showed the most.

The unsorted libraries originated from 2 million PBMCs that had been stored at -80 C. This clonotype is a singleton in its sample. The antigen is undetermined. A junction end diverges from the germline sequence, so it may reflect a read error. The CDR3 runs to 14 residues. Germline V gene data show CDR1 as SGHKS and CDR2 as YYEKEE (reference sequence). TCRdb redid the calling of the 5' RACE reads with MiXCR, one entry per CDR3 protein. The sample carries about 50,000 distinct CDR3 sequences, 15% to 20% recorded once. V gene TRBV5-5 combines with J gene TRBJ1-4; D ambiguous. Sequencing was performed on PBMCs. The sequence was obtained from a man aged 60-69 years in good health. The CDR3: CASSPGLGNEKLFF. CDR3 DNA: TGTGCTAGCAGCCCGGGGTTGGGAAATGAAAAACTGTTTTTT.